This TCR beta chain was sequenced in a study of blood T cells in healthy people across ages. General observations from the study: A strong correlation was seen between TCR beta diversity and naive T cell percentage. Unsorted PBMCs ruled out conclusive naive versus antigen-experienced comparison.

The table lists this clonotype with a few counts. The antigen remains undetermined. V lost 1 base to trimming and J lost 7 bases, with 8 bases between them. This CDR3 is built from 13 residues. Primers used in a second PCR of about 6 to 12 cycles were a sample-barcoded 5' primer and a J-beta primer mix. TCRdb re-called the 5' RACE reads with MiXCR, one entry per CDR3 protein. The sample consists of roughly 1.7 million distinct CDR3 sequences, about 32% of them appearing once. What was sequenced was blood. V is TRBV12-3 or TRBV12-4 and J is TRBJ2-1; D gene unclear. This receptor was identified in a woman aged 25-40 years in good health. CDR3 nucleotides: TGTGCCAGCAGTTTAGACGGGTGGAATGAGCAGTTCTTC. Its translation: CASSLDGWNEQFF.